Included here is one TCR beta chain sequence, with context. Assay: immunoSEQ multiplex PCR; the TCRdb copy retains only in-frame clones and omits some. The sample records about 140,000 clones, about 89% being singletons. The CDR3 covers 14 residues. From germline, CDR1 is MDHEN and CDR2 SYDVKM. Deletions cut 6 bases from V and 2 bases from J, with 13 bases between. The sample originates from a study of control samples from healthy donors and cancer patients. This clonotype originated in a man in his late teens or twenties in good health. The V and J genes are TRBV28 and TRBJ1-2; TRBD1 might be the D (6 bases). The sample consisted of blood. CDR3 in DNA: TGTGCCAGCAGACCGGGACACCTAAACTATGGCTACACCTTC. Translating it yields CASRPGHLNYGYTF.